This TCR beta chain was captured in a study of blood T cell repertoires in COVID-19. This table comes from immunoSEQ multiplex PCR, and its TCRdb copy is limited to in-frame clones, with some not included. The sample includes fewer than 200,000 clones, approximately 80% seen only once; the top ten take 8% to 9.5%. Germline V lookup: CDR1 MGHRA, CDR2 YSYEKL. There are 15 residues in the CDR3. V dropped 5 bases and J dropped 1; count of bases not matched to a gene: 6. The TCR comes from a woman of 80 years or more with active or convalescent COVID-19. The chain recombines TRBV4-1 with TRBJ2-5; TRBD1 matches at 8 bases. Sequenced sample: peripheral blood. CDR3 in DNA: TGCGCCAGCAGCAACCGACAGGGGCCCCAAGAGACCCAGTACTTC. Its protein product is CASSNRQGPQETQYF.